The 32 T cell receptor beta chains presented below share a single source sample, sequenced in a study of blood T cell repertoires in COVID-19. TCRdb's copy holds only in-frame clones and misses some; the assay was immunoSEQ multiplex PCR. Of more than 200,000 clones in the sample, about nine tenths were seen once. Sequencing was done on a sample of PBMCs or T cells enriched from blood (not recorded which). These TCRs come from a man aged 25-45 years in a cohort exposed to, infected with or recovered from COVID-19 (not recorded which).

In DNA form, the CDR3 reads TGTGCCAGCACGGGGACAGCCGGGGCCAACGTCCTGACTTTC. Protein sequence: CASTGTAGANVLTF. J is TRBJ2-6 and V is TRBV27, with TRBD1 matching 7 bases. Germline V gene lookup returns CDR1 MNHEY and CDR2 SMNVEV (reference sequence). V was pared by 7 bases and J by 4 bases, with 4 bases of the junction left unmatched. The CDR3 is 14 amino acids.

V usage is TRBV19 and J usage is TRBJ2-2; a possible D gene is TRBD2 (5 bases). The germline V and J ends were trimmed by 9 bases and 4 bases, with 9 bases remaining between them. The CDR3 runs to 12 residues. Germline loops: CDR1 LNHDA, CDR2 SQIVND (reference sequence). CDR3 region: CASGVGTGELFF. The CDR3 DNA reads TGTGCCAGCGGGGTGGGCACCGGGGAGCTGTTTTTT.

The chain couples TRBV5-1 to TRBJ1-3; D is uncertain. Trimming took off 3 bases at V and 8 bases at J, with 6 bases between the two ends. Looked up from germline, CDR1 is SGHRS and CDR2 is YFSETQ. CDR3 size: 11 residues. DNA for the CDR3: TGCGCCAGCAGCTACCGAGACACCATATATTTT. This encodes CASSYRDTIYF.

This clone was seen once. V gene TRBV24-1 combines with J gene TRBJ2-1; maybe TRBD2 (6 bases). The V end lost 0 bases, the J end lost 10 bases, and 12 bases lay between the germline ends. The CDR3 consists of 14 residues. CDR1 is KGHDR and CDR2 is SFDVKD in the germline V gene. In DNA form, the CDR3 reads TGTGCCACCAGTGATTTGCTCCGGGAGACGGAGCAGTTCTTC. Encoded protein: CATSDLLRETEQFF.

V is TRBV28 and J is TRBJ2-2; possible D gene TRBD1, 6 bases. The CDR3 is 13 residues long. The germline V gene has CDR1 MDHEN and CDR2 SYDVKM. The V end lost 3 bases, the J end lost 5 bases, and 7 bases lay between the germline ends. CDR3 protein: CASSLRGTGELFF. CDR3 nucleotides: TGTGCCAGCAGTTTGAGGGGGACCGGGGAGCTGTTTTTT.

In DNA form, the CDR3 reads TGTGCCAGCAGCCAGAAGCCGGGACAGGGTAAAGGTACTGAAGCTTTCTTT. Its protein is CASSQKPGQGKGTEAFF. The J gene is TRBJ1-1, the V gene TRBV14, with 9 bases fitting TRBD1. The junction had 13 bases not matched to a gene; V was cut back by 3 bases and J by 5 bases. Germline CDR1 and CDR2: SGHDN and FVKESK. The CDR3 length is 17 residues.

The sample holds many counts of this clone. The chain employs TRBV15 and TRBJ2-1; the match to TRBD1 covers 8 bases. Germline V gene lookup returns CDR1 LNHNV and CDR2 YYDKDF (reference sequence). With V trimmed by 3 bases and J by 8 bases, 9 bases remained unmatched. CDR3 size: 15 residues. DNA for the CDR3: TGTGCCACCAGCAGGTACCCGACAGGGGTCCATGAGCAGTTCTTC. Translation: CATSRYPTGVHEQFF.

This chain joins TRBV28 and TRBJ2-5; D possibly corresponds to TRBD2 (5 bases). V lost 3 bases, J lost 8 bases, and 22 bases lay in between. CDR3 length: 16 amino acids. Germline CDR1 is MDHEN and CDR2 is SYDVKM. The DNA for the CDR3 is TGTGCCAGCAGTTTCTCCCCAACTCAACTAGTAAACACCCAGTACTTC. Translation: CASSFSPTQLVNTQYF.

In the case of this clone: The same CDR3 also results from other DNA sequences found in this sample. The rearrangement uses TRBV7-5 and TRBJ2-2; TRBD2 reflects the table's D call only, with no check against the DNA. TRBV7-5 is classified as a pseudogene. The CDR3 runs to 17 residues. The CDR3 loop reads CARSVTSGRGGTGELFF. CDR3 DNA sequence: TGTGCCAGAAGCGTGACTAGCGGGCGGGGGGGCACCGGGGAGCTGTTTTTT.

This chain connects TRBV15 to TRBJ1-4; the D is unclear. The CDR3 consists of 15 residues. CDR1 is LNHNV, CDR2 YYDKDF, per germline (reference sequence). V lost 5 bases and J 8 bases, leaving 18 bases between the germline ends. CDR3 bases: TGTGCCACCAGCCTCATAGGGAGTTTCGGAGAAAAACTGTTTTTT. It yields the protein CATSLIGSFGEKLFF.

In DNA, the CDR3 is TGCGCCAGCAGCTTGGCGGAGACCCAGTACTTC. This sequence encodes CASSLAETQYF. The chain recombines TRBV5-1 with TRBJ2-5; D remains ambiguous. Per the germline V gene, CDR1 is SGHRS and CDR2 is YFSETQ. CDR3 length: 11 amino acids. V was clipped by 0 bases and J by 5 bases, with 2 bases between them.

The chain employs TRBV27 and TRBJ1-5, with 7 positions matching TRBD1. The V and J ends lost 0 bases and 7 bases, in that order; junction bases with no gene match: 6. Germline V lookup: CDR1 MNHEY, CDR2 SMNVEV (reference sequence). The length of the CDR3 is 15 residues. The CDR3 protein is CASSLSTGKTQPQHF. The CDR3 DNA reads TGTGCCAGCAGTTTATCGACAGGGAAGACACAGCCCCAGCATTTT.

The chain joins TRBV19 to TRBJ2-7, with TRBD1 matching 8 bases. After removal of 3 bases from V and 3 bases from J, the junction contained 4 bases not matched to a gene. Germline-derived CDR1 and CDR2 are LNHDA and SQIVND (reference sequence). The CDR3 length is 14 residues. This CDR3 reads CASSIAGQGYEQYF. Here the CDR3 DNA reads TGTGCCAGTAGTATCGCTGGACAGGGCTACGAGCAGTACTTC.

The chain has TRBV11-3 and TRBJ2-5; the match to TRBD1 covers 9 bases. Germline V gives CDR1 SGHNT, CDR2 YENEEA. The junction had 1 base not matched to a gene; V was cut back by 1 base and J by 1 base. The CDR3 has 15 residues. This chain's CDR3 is CASSLGQGGQETQYF. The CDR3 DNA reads TGTGCCAGCAGCTTAGGACAGGGGGGCCAAGAGACCCAGTACTTC.

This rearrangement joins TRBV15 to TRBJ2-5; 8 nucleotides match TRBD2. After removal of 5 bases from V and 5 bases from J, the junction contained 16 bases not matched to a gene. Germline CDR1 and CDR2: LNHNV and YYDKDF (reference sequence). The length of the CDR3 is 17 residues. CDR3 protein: CATSRALGLAGGETQYF. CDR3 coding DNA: TGTGCCACCAGCCGAGCCCTCGGCCTAGCGGGCGGGGAGACCCAGTACTTC.

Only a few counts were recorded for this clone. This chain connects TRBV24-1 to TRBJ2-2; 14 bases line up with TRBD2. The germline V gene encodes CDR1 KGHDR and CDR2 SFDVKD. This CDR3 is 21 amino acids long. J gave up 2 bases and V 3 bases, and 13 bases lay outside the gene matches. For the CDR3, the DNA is TGTGCCACCAGTGATCCTGCCGGGACTAGCGGGAGTGTTCATAACACCGGGGAGCTGTTTTTT. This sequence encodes CATSDPAGTSGSVHNTGELFF.

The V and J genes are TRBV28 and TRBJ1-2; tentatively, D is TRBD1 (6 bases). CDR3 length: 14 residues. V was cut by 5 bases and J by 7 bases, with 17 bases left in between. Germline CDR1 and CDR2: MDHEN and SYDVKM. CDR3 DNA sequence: TGTGCCAGCAGTACAGGGTCAGGGTCTTTTGGCTACACCTTC. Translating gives CASSTGSGSFGYTF.

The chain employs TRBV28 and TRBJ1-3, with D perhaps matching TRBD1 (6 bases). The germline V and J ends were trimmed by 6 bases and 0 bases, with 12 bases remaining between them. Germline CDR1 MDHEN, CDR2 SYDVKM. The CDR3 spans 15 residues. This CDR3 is CASREQGSSGNTIYF. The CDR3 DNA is TGTGCCAGCAGGGAACAGGGTAGCTCTGGAAACACCATATATTTT.

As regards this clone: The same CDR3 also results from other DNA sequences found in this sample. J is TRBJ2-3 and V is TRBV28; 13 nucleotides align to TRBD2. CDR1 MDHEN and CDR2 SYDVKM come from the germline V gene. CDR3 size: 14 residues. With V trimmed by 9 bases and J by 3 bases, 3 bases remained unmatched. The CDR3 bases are TGTGCCAGTAAGGGACTAGCGGGGACAGATACGCAGTATTTT. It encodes CASKGLAGTDTQYF.

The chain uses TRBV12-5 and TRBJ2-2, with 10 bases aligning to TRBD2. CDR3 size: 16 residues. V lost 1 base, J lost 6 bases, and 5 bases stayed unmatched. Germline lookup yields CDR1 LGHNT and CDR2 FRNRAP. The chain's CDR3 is CASGLEAGGLSGELFF. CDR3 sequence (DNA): TGTGCTAGTGGTTTGGAAGCGGGAGGGCTTTCCGGGGAGCTGTTTTTT. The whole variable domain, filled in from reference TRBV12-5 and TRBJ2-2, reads DARVTQTPRHKVTEMGQEVTMRCQPILGHNTVFWYRQTMMQGLELLAYFRNRAPLDDSGMPKDRFSAEMPDATLATLKIQPSEPRDSAVYFCASGLEAGGLSGELFFGEGSRLTVL.

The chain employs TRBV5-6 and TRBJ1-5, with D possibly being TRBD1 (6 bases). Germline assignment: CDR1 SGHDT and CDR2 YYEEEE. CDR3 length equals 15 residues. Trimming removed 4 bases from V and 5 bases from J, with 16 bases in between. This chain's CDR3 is CASSPGLGGHQPQHF. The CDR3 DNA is TGTGCCAGCAGCCCGGGCCTTGGGGGCCATCAGCCCCAGCATTTT.

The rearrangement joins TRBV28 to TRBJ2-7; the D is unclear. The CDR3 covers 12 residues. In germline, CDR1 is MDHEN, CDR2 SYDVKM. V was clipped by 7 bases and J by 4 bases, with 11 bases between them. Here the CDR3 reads CASMRFVYEQYF. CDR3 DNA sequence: TGTGCCAGCATGAGGTTCGTATACGAGCAGTACTTC.

In nucleotides, the CDR3 is TGTGCCAGCAGCCCCAGGGAGGTTCCGGGCTATGGCTACACCTTC. This encodes CASSPREVPGYGYTF. V is TRBV14 and J is TRBJ1-2, with a possible D match to TRBD1 (5 bases). This CDR3 contains 15 residues. V lost 4 bases, J lost 4 bases, and 16 bases lay in between. Per germline, CDR1 SGHDN and CDR2 FVKESK.

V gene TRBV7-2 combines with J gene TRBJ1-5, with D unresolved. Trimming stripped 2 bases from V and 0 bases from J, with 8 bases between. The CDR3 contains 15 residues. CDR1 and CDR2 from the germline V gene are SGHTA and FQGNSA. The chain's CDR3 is CASSLQRISNQPQHF. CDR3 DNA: TGTGCCAGCAGCTTACAGCGGATTAGCAATCAGCCCCAGCATTTT.

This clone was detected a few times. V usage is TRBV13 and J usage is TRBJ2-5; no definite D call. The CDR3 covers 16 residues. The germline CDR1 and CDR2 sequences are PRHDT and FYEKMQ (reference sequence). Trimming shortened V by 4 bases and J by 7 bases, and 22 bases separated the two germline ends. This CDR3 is CASSSFLHPRSGTQYF. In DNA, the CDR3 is TGTGCCAGCAGCTCCTTCCTCCACCCCCGATCGGGGACCCAGTACTTC.

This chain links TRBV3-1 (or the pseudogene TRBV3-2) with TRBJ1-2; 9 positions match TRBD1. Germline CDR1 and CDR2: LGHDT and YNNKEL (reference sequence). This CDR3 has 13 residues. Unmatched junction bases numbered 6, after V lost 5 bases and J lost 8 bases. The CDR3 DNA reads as TGTGCCAGCAGCACGGACAGGGGTTACGGCTACACCTTC. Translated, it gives CASSTDRGYGYTF.

The chain's CDR3 is CASSLWGIGTEAFF. In nucleotides, the CDR3 is TGCGCCAGCAGCTTGTGGGGCATCGGCACTGAAGCTTTCTTT. The gene calls are TRBV5-1 and TRBJ1-1; tentatively, D is TRBD1 (5 bases). The CDR3 runs to 14 residues. V was shortened by 1 base and J by 4 bases, with 11 bases between the two germline ends. Germline V CDR1 and CDR2: SGHRS, YFSETQ.

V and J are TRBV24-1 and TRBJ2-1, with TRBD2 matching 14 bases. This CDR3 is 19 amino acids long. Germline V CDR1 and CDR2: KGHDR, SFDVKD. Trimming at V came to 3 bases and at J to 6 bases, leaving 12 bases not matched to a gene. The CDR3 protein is CATSDGGLAGGLETNEQFF. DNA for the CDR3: TGTGCCACCAGTGATGGAGGACTAGCGGGAGGTCTAGAAACCAATGAGCAGTTCTTC.

For the CDR3, the DNA is TGTGCCAGCAGCCAAAGCGGGTCAGGTGAGCCCCAGCATTTT. Translated: CASSQSGSGEPQHF. The gene calls are TRBV4-2 and TRBJ1-5; D unclear. CDR3 length: 14 amino acids. CDR1 and CDR2 (germline): LGHNA, YNFKEQ. Trimming took 2 bases from V and 8 from J, leaving 13 bases between them.

The CDR3 protein is CASSQDSFETYGYTF. CDR3 DNA: TGCGCCAGCAGCCAAGATTCTTTCGAAACTTATGGCTACACCTTC. This chain joins TRBV4-1 and TRBJ1-2; D call uncertain. The CDR3 spans 15 residues. V was clipped by 0 bases and J by 5 bases, with 13 bases between them. The germline CDR1 and CDR2 sequences are MGHRA and YSYEKL.

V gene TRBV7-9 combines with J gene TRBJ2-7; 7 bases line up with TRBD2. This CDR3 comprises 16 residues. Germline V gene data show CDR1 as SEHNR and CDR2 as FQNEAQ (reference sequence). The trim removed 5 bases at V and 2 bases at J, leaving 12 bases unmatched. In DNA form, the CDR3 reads TGTGCCAGCAGCGCGGGGGAGGATCGAAACCCCTACGAGCAGTACTTC. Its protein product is CASSAGEDRNPYEQYF.

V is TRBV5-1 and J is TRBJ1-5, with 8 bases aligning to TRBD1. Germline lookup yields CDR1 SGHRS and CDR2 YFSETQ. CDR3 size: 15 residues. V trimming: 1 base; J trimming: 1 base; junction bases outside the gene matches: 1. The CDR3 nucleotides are TGCGCCAGCAGCTTGACAGGGGGGAGCAATCAGCCCCAGCATTTT. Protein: CASSLTGGSNQPQHF.